This TCR beta chain was observed in a study of immune evolution from preneoplasia to lung adenocarcinoma. Macro-dissection enriched premalignant or tumor cells before nucleic acid extraction. Germline CDR1 SGHAT, CDR2 FQNNGV. V trimming: 5 bases; J trimming: 7 bases; junction bases outside the gene matches: 8. The CDR3 loop spans 16 amino acids. The protocol was immunoSEQ multiplex PCR, while the TCRdb copy is restricted to in-frame clones and leaves out a portion. The data contain under 45,000 clones, less than 80% of them singletons. As regards this clone: Its antigen is as yet unknown.

Whole-study findings and limits: Normal lung had highest clonality; later lesions appeared denser, more diverse.

Specimen: FFPE invasive lung adenocarcinoma tissue. The source of this sequence is a person aged 55 to 75 with lung adenocarcinoma. The V gene is TRBV11-2, the J gene TRBJ2-2; 12 bases line up with TRBD2. The chain's CDR3 is CASSPSGRAGIGELFF. The CDR3 region has the DNA TGTGCCAGCAGCCCTAGCGGGAGGGCCGGAATCGGGGAGCTGTTTTTT.